This T cell receptor (beta chain) was obtained from a study of cytomegalovirus exposure and HLA in healthy donors. Study-level results: TCR beta sequences reportedly predicted most subjects' HLA-A and HLA-B alleles accurately.

A single count supports this clone. Its antigen is unidentified. PCR used 60 Vbeta primers and 13 Jbeta primers. Assay: immunoSEQ multiplex PCR; the TCRdb copy retains only in-frame clones and omits some. Counted here are over 80,000 clones, around 73% occurring once; the ten biggest clones make up less than 3.5%. The CDR3 has 14 residues. Germline CDR1 reads SGDLS; CDR2 reads YYNGEE. The TCR was taken from a woman aged 40 to 50 in good health and CMV-seronegative. V usage is TRBV9 and J usage is TRBJ2-5, with D maybe TRBD2 (6 bases). The end of the DNA aligns better with TRBJ2-7, so the J call may be wrong. The sequenced sample consisted of PBMCs. CDR3 amino acids: CASSVEEGGYEQYF. CDR3 nucleotides: TGTGCCAGCAGCGTAGAGGAGGGCGGCTACGAGCAGTACTTC.